Listed below are T cell receptor beta chains from one sample, sequenced in a study of blood T cell repertoires in COVID-19. The protocol was immunoSEQ multiplex PCR, while the TCRdb copy is restricted to in-frame clones and leaves out a portion. The sample contains 55,000 to 70,000 clones, 87% of which appear only once. The sample comprised peripheral blood. The receptors originated from a man aged 60-69 years with active or convalescent COVID-19. CDR3s include the opening cysteine and the closing phenylalanine or tryptophan. The order of the fields is J gene, clone size, D gene, V gene, CDR3 DNA, CDR3 protein. D genes are given only for firm matches. Size is stated for part of the rows, as once, few or many counts, or as a class when the clone is expanded.

j_gene: TRBJ2-1
abundance: NA
d_gene: NA
v_gene: TRBV6-1
CDR3nt: TGTGCCAGCCTTAGCGGAGGAGGTTGGAATGAGCAGTTCTTC
CDR3aa: CASLSGGGWNEQFF

j_gene: TRBJ2-1
abundance: NA
d_gene: NA
v_gene: TRBV6-5
CDR3nt: TGTGCCAGCAGTTACTTCGGGAATGAGCAGTTCTTC
CDR3aa: CASSYFGNEQFF

j_gene: TRBJ1-5
abundance: NA
d_gene: TRBD1
v_gene: TRBV7-2
CDR3nt: TGTGCCAGCAGCTTAGGTGACAGGGGAAATCAGCCCCAGCATTTT
CDR3aa: CASSLGDRGNQPQHF

j_gene: TRBJ1-1
abundance: NA
d_gene: TRBD1
v_gene: TRBV2
CDR3nt: TGTGCCAGCAGCGTCGGACAGGGGGCGATTGAAGCTTTCTTT
CDR3aa: CASSVGQGAIEAFF

j_gene: TRBJ2-7
abundance: NA
d_gene: TRBD1
v_gene: TRBV5-4
CDR3nt: TGTGCCAGCAGCTTTGACAGGGGGGTAAGGCAGTACTTC
CDR3aa: CASSFDRGVRQYF

j_gene: TRBJ2-2
abundance: NA
d_gene: TRBD2
v_gene: TRBV20-1
CDR3nt: TGCAGTGCTAGTTGGCTAGCGGGAGCAACCGGGGAGCTGTTTTTT
CDR3aa: CSASWLAGATGELFF

j_gene: TRBJ1-2
abundance: NA
d_gene: NA
v_gene: TRBV27
CDR3nt: TGTGCCAGCAGTCCAGGCGGGGCCCCAAACTATGGCTACACCTTC
CDR3aa: CASSPGGAPNYGYTF

j_gene: TRBJ1-1
abundance: NA
d_gene: NA
v_gene: TRBV27
CDR3nt: TGTGCCAGCTTTAGTGGCACTGAAGCTTTCTTT
CDR3aa: CASFSGTEAFF

j_gene: TRBJ2-1
abundance: NA
d_gene: TRBD2
v_gene: TRBV11-2
CDR3nt: TGTGCCAGCAGCTTTAGCGGGGATTATCTTGGGGAGCAGTTCTTC
CDR3aa: CASSFSGDYLGEQFF

j_gene: TRBJ2-2
abundance: NA
d_gene: TRBD2
v_gene: TRBV4-2
CDR3nt: TGTGCCAGCAGCCAAGACAGGGCTAGCGGGAGGGCCGGGGAGCTGTTTTTT
CDR3aa: CASSQDRASGRAGELFF

j_gene: TRBJ1-1
abundance: NA
d_gene: NA
v_gene: TRBV7-9
CDR3nt: TGTGCCAGCAGCTTAGCCGGGGGTAGATTCGGACTGGGTGAAGCTTTCTTT
CDR3aa: CASSLAGGRFGLGEAFF

j_gene: TRBJ1-5
abundance: NA
d_gene: NA
v_gene: TRBV7-2
CDR3nt: TGTGCCAGCAGCTTAGAGGGCCCGGGGAGCAATCAGCCCCAGCATTTT
CDR3aa: CASSLEGPGSNQPQHF

j_gene: TRBJ2-1
abundance: few
d_gene: NA
v_gene: TRBV7-7
CDR3nt: TGTGCCAGCAGCGCGACCGGGGGCTCCTACAATGAGCAGTTCTTC
CDR3aa: CASSATGGSYNEQFF

j_gene: TRBJ2-7
abundance: NA
d_gene: NA
v_gene: TRBV7-2
CDR3nt: TGTGCCAGCAGCTTTGGGGGCACGAGCTCCTACGAGCAGTACTTC
CDR3aa: CASSFGGTSSYEQYF

j_gene: TRBJ1-2
abundance: NA
d_gene: TRBD1
v_gene: TRBV4-1
CDR3nt: TGCGCCAGCAGCCAAGTTCAGGGACAGAACTATGGCTACACCTTC
CDR3aa: CASSQVQGQNYGYTF

j_gene: TRBJ2-7
abundance: NA
d_gene: TRBD2
v_gene: TRBV19
CDR3nt: TGTGCCAGTAGTAGACTAGCGGGGGGTTCCTACGAGCAGTACTTC
CDR3aa: CASSRLAGGSYEQYF

j_gene: TRBJ1-1
abundance: once
d_gene: TRBD1
v_gene: TRBV7-2
CDR3nt: TGTGCCAGCAGCAAGGGACAGATGAACACTGAAGCTTTCTTT
CDR3aa: CASSKGQMNTEAFF

j_gene: TRBJ1-4
abundance: few
d_gene: NA
v_gene: TRBV6-5
CDR3nt: TGTGCCAGCAGGCCAGGGGCAACTAATGAAAAACTGTTTTTT
CDR3aa: CASRPGATNEKLFF